This T cell receptor (beta chain) emerged from a study of T-cell memory formation after mild COVID-19. The TCR alpha and TCR beta cDNA libraries, bearing sample barcodes and UMIs, were generated by 5'RACE using constant-segment primers. TCRdb ran MiXCR on the 5' RACE reads and lists one entry per CDR3 protein. In the table there are a few hundred thousand distinct CDR3 sequences, roughly 21% of which are singletons. The CDR3 is 19 amino acids. CDR1 SGHVT and CDR2 SQSDAQ come from the germline V gene. With 1 base removed from V and 0 bases from J, the gap between germline ends came to 21 bases. General study findings and limits: What remained unconfirmed was the SARS-CoV-2 specificity of second-wave clones peaking on day 37. Contracting CD4+ clones sat mainly in CM and EM; CD8+ in EMRA. While clones contracting from day 15 to 85 were balanced between CD4 and CD8, later expanders leaned CD4+.

Concerning this clonotype itself: What it binds is not known.

The chain carries TRBV7-4 and TRBJ1-1; D uncertain. The source is an adult woman who had mild COVID-19 (a few samples of this study predate the infection). Cell type and time point are not known. The sequencing input was PBMCs or a T cell subset sorted from them (not recorded which). The CDR3 loop is CASSLVRWEEGQVNTEAFF. The CDR3 region has the DNA TGTGCCAGCAGCTTAGTGAGGTGGGAGGAAGGGCAGGTGAACACTGAAGCTTTCTTT. The variable domain in full, completed from reference TRBV7-4 and TRBJ1-1, reads GAGVSQSPRYKVAKRGRDVALRCDSISGHVTLYWYRQTLGQGSEVLTYSQSDAQRDKSGRPSGRFSAERPERSVSTLKIQRTEQGDSAVYLCASSLVRWEEGQVNTEAFFGQGTRLTVV.